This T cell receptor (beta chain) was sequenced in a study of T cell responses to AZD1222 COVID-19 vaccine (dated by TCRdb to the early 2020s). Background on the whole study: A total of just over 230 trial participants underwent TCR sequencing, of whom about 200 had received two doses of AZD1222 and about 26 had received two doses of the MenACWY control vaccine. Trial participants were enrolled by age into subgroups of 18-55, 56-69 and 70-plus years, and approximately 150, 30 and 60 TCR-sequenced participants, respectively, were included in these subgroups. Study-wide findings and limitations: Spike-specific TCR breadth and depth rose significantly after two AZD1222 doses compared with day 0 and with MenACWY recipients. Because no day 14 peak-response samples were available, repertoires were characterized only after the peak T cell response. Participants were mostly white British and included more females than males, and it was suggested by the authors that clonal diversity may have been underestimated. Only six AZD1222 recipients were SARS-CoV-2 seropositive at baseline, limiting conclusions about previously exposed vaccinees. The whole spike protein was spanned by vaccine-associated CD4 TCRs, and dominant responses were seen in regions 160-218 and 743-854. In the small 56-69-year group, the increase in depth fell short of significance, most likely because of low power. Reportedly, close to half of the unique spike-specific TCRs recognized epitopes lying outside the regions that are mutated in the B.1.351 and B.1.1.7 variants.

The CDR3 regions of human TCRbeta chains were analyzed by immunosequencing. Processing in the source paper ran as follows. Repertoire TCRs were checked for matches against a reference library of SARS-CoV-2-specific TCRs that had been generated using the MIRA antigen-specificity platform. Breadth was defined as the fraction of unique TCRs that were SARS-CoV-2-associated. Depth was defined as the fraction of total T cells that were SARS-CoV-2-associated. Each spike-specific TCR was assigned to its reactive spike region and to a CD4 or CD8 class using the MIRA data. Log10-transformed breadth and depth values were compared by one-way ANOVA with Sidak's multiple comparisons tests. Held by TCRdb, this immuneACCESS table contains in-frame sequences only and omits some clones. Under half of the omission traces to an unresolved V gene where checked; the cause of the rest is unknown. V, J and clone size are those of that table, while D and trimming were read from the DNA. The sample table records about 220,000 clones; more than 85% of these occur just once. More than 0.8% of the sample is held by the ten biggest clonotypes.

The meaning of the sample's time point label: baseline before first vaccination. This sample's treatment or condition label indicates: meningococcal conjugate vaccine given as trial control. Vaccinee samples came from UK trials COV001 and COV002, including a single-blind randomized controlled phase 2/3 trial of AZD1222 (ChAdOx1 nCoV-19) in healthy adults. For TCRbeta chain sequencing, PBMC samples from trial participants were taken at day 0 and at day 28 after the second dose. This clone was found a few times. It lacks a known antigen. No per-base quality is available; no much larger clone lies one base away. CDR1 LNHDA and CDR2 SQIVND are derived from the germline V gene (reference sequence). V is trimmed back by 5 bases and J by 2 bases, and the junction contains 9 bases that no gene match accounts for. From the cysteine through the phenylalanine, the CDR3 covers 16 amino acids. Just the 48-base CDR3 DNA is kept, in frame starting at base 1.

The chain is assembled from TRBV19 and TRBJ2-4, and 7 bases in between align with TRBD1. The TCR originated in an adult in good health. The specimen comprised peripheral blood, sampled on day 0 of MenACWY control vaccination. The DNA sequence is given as TGTGCCAGTAGTTCCGCAGGGGGTGGGTCCAAAAACATTCAGTACTTC. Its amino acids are CASSSAGGGSKNIQYF.